The T cell receptor beta chain described here comes from a study of OX40 agonist ivuxolimab in advanced cancers. General observations from the study: Researchers report that CD8+ T cells had, on average, more expanded clones than CD4+.

Method: immunoSEQ multiplex PCR; TCRdb's copy keeps in-frame clones and lacks some. The sample lists about 43,000 clones, around 88% seen once, with 30% to 35% in the top ten. Comments on this clone: Its antigen is not identified.

Individuals having autoimmune disease history or systemic immunosuppression were not enrolled. Researchers took blood at baseline, on cycle 4 day 1, and on cycle 7 day 1. The TCR originated in an adult with an advanced solid tumor such as melanoma, head and neck, liver or kidney cancer. The specimen was CD4+ or CD8+ T cells sorted from blood, collected in a trial of the OX40 agonist ivuxolimab.

The CDR3 nucleotides are TGTGCCAGCAGTTATCGAAAGCGGGGGGGCTCCTACGAGCAGTACTTC. Translated, it gives CASSYRKRGGSYEQYF. J is TRBJ2-7 and V is TRBV6-5; 10 positions agree with TRBD2. V dropped 3 bases and J dropped 0; count of bases not matched to a gene: 5. This CDR3 has 16 residues. Germline values: CDR1 MNHEY, CDR2 SVGAGI.